This TCR beta chain was retrieved from a study of blood T cell repertoires in COVID-19. For the study at large: The United States, Italy and Spain supplied acute and convalescent COVID-19 samples. PBMCs, B-cell-depleted T cells, or T cells provided the cDNA or gDNA that made up the material.

Authors' analysis steps: Amplification of reference gene primers was used by the study to estimate nucleated cell counts. Clones were sequenced by immunoSEQ multiplex PCR, and TCRdb holds only the in-frame ones, with some missing. V, J and clone size derive from that table, while D and trimming were established from the DNA sequence. The table records approximately 480,000 clones, about 88% of them present only once. One Seattle source followed patients from active infection through their disease course. The V and J ends lost 8 bases and 7 bases respectively, with 18 bases between them. The CDR3 has 14 amino acids. Germline lookup yields CDR1 SNHLY and CDR2 FYNNEI.

This receptor was taken from a man between 18 and 29 years old with COVID-19, enrolled during active disease. The chain carries TRBV2 and TRBJ2-4, with a tentative D call TRBD1 (7 bases). Sequenced: peripheral blood. The CDR3 loop reads CASRTEGAGNIQYF. CDR3 coding DNA: TGTGCCAGCCGGACGGAGGGGGCGGGGAACATTCAGTACTTC.